A single sample gave rise to the 21 T cell receptor beta chains below, sequenced in a study of blood T cell repertoires in COVID-19. Assay used: immunoSEQ multiplex PCR; TCRdb lists only in-frame clones, some missing. The sample contains approximately 150,000 clones, 70% to 90% of which appear only once. The sample taken for sequencing was peripheral blood. These receptors were taken from a middle-aged man with acute or convalescent COVID-19.

The V and J genes are TRBV4-3 and TRBJ1-1, with 7 positions matching TRBD1. This CDR3 is built from 15 residues. V was pared by 1 base and J by 4 bases, with 6 bases of the junction left unmatched. Germline assignment: CDR1 LGHNA and CDR2 YSLEER. The CDR3 DNA follows: TGCGCCAGCAGCCAAGTTCGGGCAGGGGGCACTGAAGCTTTCTTT. Amino acids: CASSQVRAGGTEAFF.

In DNA form, the CDR3 reads TGTGCCTGGAGTGTAACTAGGTCAGAATCACCCCTCCACTTT. Its translation: CAWSVTRSESPLHF. V usage is TRBV30 and J usage is TRBJ1-6; D remains unclear. CDR3 length equals 14 residues. The V gene's germline CDR1 is GTSNPN and CDR2 SVGIG (reference sequence). With 0 bases removed from V and 10 bases from J, the gap between germline ends came to 13 bases.

The V call is TRBV5-4, the J call TRBJ1-1; no firm D call. Germline loops: CDR1 SGHNT, CDR2 YYREEE (reference sequence). V was clipped by 3 bases and J by 2 bases, with 5 bases between them. There are 12 residues in the CDR3. The CDR3 region has the DNA TGTGCCAGCAGCTCAGTTAACACTGAAGCTTTCTTT. As protein: CASSSVNTEAFF.

The V and J genes are TRBV5-1 and TRBJ1-2; a weak D match, TRBD1 (6 bases). V lost 4 bases, J lost 4 bases, and 14 bases lay in between. The CDR3 loop spans 14 amino acids. Germline V CDR1 and CDR2: SGHRS, YFSETQ. DNA of the CDR3: TGCGCCAGCAGCAAGGGGGAACTGGGCTATGGCTACACCTTC. Encoded protein: CASSKGELGYGYTF.

The chain uses TRBV2 and TRBJ1-1; a possible D gene is TRBD1 (6 bases). The CDR3 has 14 amino acids. The germline gives CDR1 SNHLY, CDR2 FYNNEI. V was cut by 6 bases and J by 1 base, with 12 bases left in between. The CDR3 is CASSPGQKNTEAFF. CDR3 DNA: TGTGCCAGCAGCCCTGGACAGAAGAACACTGAAGCTTTCTTT.

The chain links TRBV30 to TRBJ1-3; the D is unclear. Germline CDR1 reads GTSNPN; CDR2 reads SVGIG (reference sequence). The CDR3 covers 13 residues. V was shortened by 5 bases and J by 0 bases, with 8 bases between the two germline ends. In DNA form, the CDR3 reads TGTGCCTGGCGAACGAGCTCTGGAAACACCATATATTTT. Translating gives CAWRTSSGNTIYF. Together with reference TRBV30 and TRBJ1-3, the CDR3 gives the full variable domain: SQTIHQWPATLVQPVGSPLSLECTVEGTSNPNLYWYRQAAGRGLQLLFYSVGIGQISSEVPQNLSASRPQDRQFILSSKKLLLSDSGFYLCAWRTSSGNTIYFGEGSWLTVV.

The chain uses TRBV28 and TRBJ2-7; 7 bases align to TRBD1. V trimming: 8 bases; J trimming: 4 bases; junction bases outside the gene matches: 11. The CDR3 is 14 amino acids. Germline values: CDR1 MDHEN, CDR2 SYDVKM. This chain's CDR3 is CASERGPGIYEQYF. The CDR3 region has the DNA TGTGCCAGCGAGAGGGGGCCGGGGATATACGAGCAGTACTTC.

The chain links TRBV6-2 or TRBV6-3 to TRBJ1-1; D not certain. V lost 4 bases and J 5 bases, leaving 8 bases between the germline ends. Germline values: CDR1 MNHEY, CDR2 SVGEGT. This CDR3 spans 12 amino acids. The CDR3 DNA is TGTGCCAGCAGTTTCGAACTGACTGAAGCTTTCTTT. Protein: CASSFELTEAFF.

The V call is TRBV5-4, the J call TRBJ1-2; perhaps TRBD1 as D (6 bases). V was clipped by 2 bases and J by 4 bases, with 12 bases between them. The CDR3 is 14 residues long. Germline V gene lookup returns CDR1 SGHNT and CDR2 YYREEE (reference sequence). CDR3 sequence reads: CASSLTGTFYGYTF. The CDR3 DNA sequence: TGTGCCAGCAGCTTAACCGGGACATTCTATGGCTACACCTTC.

The rearrangement joins TRBV12-3 or TRBV12-4 to TRBJ2-7; D is undetermined. V shed 5 bases and J shed 8 bases, with 10 bases lying between them. The CDR3 is 11 residues long. The DNA for the CDR3 is TGTGCCAGCAGTCCCCACACGAAGCAGTACTTC. Protein: CASSPHTKQYF.

This chain links TRBV5-1 with TRBJ2-5; TRBD2 matches at 14 bases. This CDR3 region has 16 residues. V gave up 2 bases and J gave up 2 bases; unmatched junction bases: 2. Germline V lookup: CDR1 SGHRS, CDR2 YFSETQ. CDR3 protein: CASSFWTSGGQETQYF. CDR3 nucleotide sequence: TGCGCCAGCAGCTTTTGGACTAGCGGGGGGCAAGAGACCCAGTACTTC.

Only one count was recorded for this clone. The chain combines TRBV30 with TRBJ2-2; the match to TRBD2 covers 9 bases. Losses at the gene ends were 5 bases for V and 5 bases for J; bases not matched to a gene: 3. Germline-derived CDR1 and CDR2 are GTSNPN and SVGIG (reference sequence). The CDR3 spans 13 residues. In nucleotides, the CDR3 is TGTGCCTGGGGAAGCGGGGGGACCGGGGAGCTGTTTTTT. Translation: CAWGSGGTGELFF.

This rearrangement joins TRBV6-5 to TRBJ2-1; D not certain. Trimming shortened V by 5 bases and J by 6 bases, and 14 bases separated the two germline ends. The CDR3 contains 14 residues. Germline V gives CDR1 MNHEY, CDR2 SVGAGI. The CDR3 spells CASSLAFGPNEQFF. CDR3 bases: TGTGCCAGCAGTCTCGCTTTTGGGCCCAATGAGCAGTTCTTC.

The V call is TRBV7-9, the J call TRBJ2-5; D not certain. The CDR3 length is 12 residues. The V end lost 3 bases, the J end lost 3 bases, and 5 bases lay between the germline ends. The germline V gene encodes CDR1 SEHNR and CDR2 FQNEAQ (reference sequence). CDR3 residues: CASSFAEETQYF. The CDR3 DNA sequence: TGTGCCAGCAGCTTCGCAGAAGAGACCCAGTACTTC.

V gene TRBV2 combines with J gene TRBJ2-7; no firm D call. This CDR3 has 12 residues. With 4 bases removed from V and 3 bases from J, the gap between germline ends came to 7 bases. Germline-derived CDR1 and CDR2 are SNHLY and FYNNEI. CDR3 nucleotide sequence: TGTGCCAGCAGTGTCGACTTCTACGAGCAGTACTTC. This encodes CASSVDFYEQYF.

The V and J genes are TRBV19 and TRBJ2-3; unclear D gene. Germline CDR1 reads LNHDA; CDR2 reads SQIVND (reference sequence). The CDR3 loop spans 15 amino acids. Deletions cut 6 bases from V and 1 base from J, with 14 bases between. In DNA form, the CDR3 reads TGTGCCAGTAGGTATGAGTCCGCCGGCACAGATACGCAGTATTTT. This translates into CASRYESAGTDTQYF.

The chain couples TRBV29-1 to TRBJ2-7; a weak D match, TRBD1 (8 bases). The CDR3 length is 17 residues. V dropped 0 bases and J dropped 0 bases, with 18 bases sitting between them. CDR1 and CDR2 from the germline V gene are SQVTM and ANQGSEA. The chain's CDR3 is CSVEDGEGRGPSYEQYF. CDR3 coding DNA: TGCAGCGTTGAAGATGGGGAGGGCAGGGGGCCCTCCTACGAGCAGTACTTC.

The V gene is TRBV4-1, the J gene TRBJ1-4; D is perhaps TRBD1 (6 bases). Trimming removed 4 bases from V and 7 bases from J, with 16 bases in between. CDR3 length: 15 residues. The V gene's germline CDR1 is MGHRA and CDR2 YSYEKL. This chain's CDR3 is CASSRVPQQGEKLFF. In DNA, the CDR3 is TGCGCCAGCAGCCGCGTTCCGCAACAGGGTGAAAAACTGTTTTTT.

The J gene is TRBJ1-2, the V gene TRBV10-3; 9 bases fit TRBD1. Per the germline V gene, CDR1 is ENHRY and CDR2 is SYGVKD. The CDR3 is 14 amino acids. The trim removed 2 bases at V and 8 bases at J, leaving 6 bases unmatched. The CDR3 DNA sequence: TGTGCCATCAGTGAGGTACAGGGGGCAGGGGGCTACACCTTC. Encoded protein: CAISEVQGAGGYTF.

With regard to this clone: The same CDR3 can be traced to other DNA sequences in this sample. The genes are TRBV5-4 and TRBJ2-1, with 13 bases lining up with TRBD2. Germline CDR1 and CDR2: SGHNT and YYREEE (reference sequence). The CDR3 totals 15 residues. V lost 5 bases, J lost 5 bases, and 4 bases stayed unmatched. The CDR3 reads CASSLLAGGDNEQFF. The CDR3 coding sequence is TGTGCCAGCAGTCTACTAGCGGGGGGGGACAATGAGCAGTTCTTC.

This chain connects TRBV6-6 to TRBJ2-1, with D possibly TRBD2 on 6 matching bases. The CDR3 has 16 amino acids. Germline-derived CDR1 and CDR2 are MNHNY and SVGAGI (reference sequence). V was clipped by 7 bases and J by 3 bases, with 19 bases between them. CDR3 in DNA: TGTGCCAGCACCTTAATGCGGGGAACCTTCTACAATGAGCAGTTCTTC. Its translation is CASTLMRGTFYNEQFF.